This entry describes one T cell receptor beta chain. Its antigen is unknown. This CDR3 is 18 amino acids long. Trimming removed 5 bases at V and 0 bases at J, with 20 bases between. CDR1 is SEHNR and CDR2 is FQNEAQ in the germline V gene (reference sequence). The PCR employed 60 Vbeta primers together with 13 Jbeta primers. Repertoires were generated with immunoSEQ multiplex PCR, while TCRdb's copy carries only in-frame clones and drops some. Here the sample spans 150,000 to 200,000 clones, roughly 80% being singletons. This specimen comes from a study of cytomegalovirus exposure and HLA in healthy donors. For the study at large: When 350 to 400 donors were genotyped, 80% to 90% of them were found to fall in the Caucasian-associated ancestry cluster. Study-wide findings and caveats: Analyzed later, association rates of TCRs varied across HLA loci, with DRB1 most and HLA-C fewest.

The sequenced sample was PBMCs. The chain is built from TRBV7-9 and TRBJ2-1, with a weak D call TRBD1 (5 bases). The TCR originated in a man aged 18 to 35 in good health and CMV-seropositive. The CDR3 region has the DNA TGTGCCAGCAGCCATAGGACATCCGAACAGAGCTCCTACAATGAGCAGTTCTTC. It translates to CASSHRTSEQSSYNEQFF.